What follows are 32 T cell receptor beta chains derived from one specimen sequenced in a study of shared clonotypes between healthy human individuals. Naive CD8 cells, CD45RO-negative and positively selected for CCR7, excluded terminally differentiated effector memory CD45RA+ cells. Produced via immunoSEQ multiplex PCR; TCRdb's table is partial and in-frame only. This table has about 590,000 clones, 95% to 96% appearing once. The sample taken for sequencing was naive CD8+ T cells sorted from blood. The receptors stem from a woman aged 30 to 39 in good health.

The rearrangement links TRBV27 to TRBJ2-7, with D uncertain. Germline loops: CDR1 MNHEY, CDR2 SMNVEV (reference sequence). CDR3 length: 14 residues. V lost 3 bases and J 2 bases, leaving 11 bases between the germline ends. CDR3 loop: CASSFGENPYEQYF. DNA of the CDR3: TGTGCCAGCAGTTTTGGAGAGAACCCCTACGAGCAGTACTTC.

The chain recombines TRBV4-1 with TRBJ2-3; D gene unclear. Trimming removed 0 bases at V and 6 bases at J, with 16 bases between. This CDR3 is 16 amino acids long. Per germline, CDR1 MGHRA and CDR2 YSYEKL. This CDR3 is CASSQDLRPSPDTQYF. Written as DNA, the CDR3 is TGCGCCAGCAGCCAAGATCTCCGGCCCTCCCCCGATACGCAGTATTTT.

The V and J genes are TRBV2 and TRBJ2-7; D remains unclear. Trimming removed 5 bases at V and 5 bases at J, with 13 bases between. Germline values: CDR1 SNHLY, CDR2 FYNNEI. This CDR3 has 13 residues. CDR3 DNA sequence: TGTGCCAGCAGTTTCCTCTTGGCGGACGAGCAGTACTTC. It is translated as CASSFLLADEQYF. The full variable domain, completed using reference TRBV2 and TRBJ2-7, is EPEVTQTPSHQVTQMGQEVILRCVPISNHLYFYWYRQILGQKVEFLVSFYNNEISEKSEIFDDQFSVERPDGSNFTLKIRSTKLEDSAMYFCASSFLLADEQYFGPGTRLTVT.

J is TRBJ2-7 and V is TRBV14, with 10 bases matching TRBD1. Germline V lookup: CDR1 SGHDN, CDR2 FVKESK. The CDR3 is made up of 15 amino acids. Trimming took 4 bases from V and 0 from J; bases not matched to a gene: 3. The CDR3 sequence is CASSRGTGVSYEQYF. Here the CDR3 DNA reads TGTGCCAGCAGCCGAGGGACAGGGGTCTCCTACGAGCAGTACTTC.

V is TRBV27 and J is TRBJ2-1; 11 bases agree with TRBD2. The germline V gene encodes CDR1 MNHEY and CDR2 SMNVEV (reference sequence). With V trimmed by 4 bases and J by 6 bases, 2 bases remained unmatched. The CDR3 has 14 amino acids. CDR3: CASSYLAGGNEQFF. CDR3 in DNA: TGTGCCAGCAGTTACCTAGCGGGAGGCAATGAGCAGTTCTTC.

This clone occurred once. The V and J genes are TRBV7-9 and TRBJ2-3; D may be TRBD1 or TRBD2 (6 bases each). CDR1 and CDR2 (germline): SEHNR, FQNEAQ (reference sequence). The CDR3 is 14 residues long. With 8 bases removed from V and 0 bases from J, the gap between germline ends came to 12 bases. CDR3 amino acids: CASLEGGSTDTQYF. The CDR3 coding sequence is TGTGCCAGCTTAGAGGGGGGTAGCACAGATACGCAGTATTTT.

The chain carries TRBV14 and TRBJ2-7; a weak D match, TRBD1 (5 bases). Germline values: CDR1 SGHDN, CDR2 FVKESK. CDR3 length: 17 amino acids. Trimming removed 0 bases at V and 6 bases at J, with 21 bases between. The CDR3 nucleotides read TGTGCCAGCAGCCAAGATATATCCGACAGACGGAACCTCGAGCAGTACTTC. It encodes CASSQDISDRRNLEQYF.

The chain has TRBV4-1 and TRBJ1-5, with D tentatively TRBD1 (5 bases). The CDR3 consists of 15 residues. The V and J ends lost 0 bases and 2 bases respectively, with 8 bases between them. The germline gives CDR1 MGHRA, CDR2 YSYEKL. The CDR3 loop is CASSQDSRGNQPQHF. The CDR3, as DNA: TGCGCCAGCAGCCAAGATAGCAGGGGCAATCAGCCCCAGCATTTT.

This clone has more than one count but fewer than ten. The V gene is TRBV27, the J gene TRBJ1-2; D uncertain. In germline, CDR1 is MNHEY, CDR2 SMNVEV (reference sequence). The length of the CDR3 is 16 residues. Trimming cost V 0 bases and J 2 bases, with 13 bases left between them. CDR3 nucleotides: TGTGCCAGCAGTTTATCGAGGGAGGTCCGGAACTATGGCTACACCTTC. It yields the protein CASSLSREVRNYGYTF.

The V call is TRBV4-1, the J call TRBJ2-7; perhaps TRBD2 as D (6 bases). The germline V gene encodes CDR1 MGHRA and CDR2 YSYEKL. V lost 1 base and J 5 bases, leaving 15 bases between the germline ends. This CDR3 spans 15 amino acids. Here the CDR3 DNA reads TGCGCCAGCAGCCAAGGTGGGAGGTTGGGTAACGAGCAGTACTTC. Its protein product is CASSQGGRLGNEQYF.

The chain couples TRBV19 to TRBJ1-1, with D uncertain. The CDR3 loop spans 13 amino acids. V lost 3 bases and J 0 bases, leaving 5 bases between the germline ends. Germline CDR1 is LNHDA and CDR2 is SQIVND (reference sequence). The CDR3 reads CASSMWLNTEAFF. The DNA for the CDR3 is TGTGCCAGTAGTATGTGGCTGAACACTGAAGCTTTCTTT.

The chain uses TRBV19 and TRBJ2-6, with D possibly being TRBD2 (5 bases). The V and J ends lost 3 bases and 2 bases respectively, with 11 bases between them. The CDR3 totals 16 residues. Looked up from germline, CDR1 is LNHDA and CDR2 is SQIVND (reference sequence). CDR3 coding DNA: TGTGCCAGTAGTATGGGGTGGGGAGCTGGGGCCAACGTCCTGACTTTC. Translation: CASSMGWGAGANVLTF.

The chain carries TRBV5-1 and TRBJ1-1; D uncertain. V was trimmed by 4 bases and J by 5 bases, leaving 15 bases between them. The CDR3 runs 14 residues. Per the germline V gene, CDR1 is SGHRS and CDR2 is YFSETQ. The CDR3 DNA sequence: TGCGCCAGCAGCATCCACCTGACTGGGACTGAAGCTTTCTTT. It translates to CASSIHLTGTEAFF.

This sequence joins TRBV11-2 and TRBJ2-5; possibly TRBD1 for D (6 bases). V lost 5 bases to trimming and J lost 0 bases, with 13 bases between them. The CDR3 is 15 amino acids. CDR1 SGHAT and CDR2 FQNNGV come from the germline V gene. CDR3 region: CASSTPDRYQETQYF. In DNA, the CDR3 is TGTGCCAGCAGCACCCCCGACAGGTACCAAGAGACCCAGTACTTC.

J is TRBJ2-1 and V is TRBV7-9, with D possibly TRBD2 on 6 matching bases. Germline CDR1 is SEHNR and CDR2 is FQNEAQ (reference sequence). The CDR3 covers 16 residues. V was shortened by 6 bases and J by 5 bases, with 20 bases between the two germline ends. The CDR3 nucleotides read TGTGCCAGCAGTCCTATAGCGGCAGGATCCCACAATGAGCAGTTCTTC. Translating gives CASSPIAAGSHNEQFF. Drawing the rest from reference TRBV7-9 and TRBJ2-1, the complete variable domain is DTGVSQNPRHKITKRGQNVTFRCDPISEHNRLYWYRQTLGQGPEFLTYFQNEAQLEKSRLLSDRFSAERPKGSFSTLEIQRTEQGDSAMYLCASSPIAAGSHNEQFFGPGTRLTVL.

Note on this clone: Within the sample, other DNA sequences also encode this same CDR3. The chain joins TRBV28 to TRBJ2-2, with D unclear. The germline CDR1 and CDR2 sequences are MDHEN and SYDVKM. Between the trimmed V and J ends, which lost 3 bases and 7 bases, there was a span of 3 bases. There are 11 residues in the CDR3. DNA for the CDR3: TGTGCCAGCAGTTTCCTCGGGGAGCTGTTTTTT. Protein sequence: CASSFLGELFF.

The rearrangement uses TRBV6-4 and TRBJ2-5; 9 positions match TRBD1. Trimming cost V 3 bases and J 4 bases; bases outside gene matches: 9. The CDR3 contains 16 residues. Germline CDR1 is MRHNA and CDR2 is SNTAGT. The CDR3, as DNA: TGTGCCAGCAGTGAAAATTGGGGACAGGGCGCAGAGACCCAGTACTTC. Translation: CASSENWGQGAETQYF.

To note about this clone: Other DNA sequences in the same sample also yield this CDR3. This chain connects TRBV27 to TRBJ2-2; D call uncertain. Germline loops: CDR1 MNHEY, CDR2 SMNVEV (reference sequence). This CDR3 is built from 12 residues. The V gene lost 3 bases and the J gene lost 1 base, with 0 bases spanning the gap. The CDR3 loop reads CASSLNTGELFF. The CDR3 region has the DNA TGTGCCAGCAGTTTGAACACCGGGGAGCTGTTTTTT.

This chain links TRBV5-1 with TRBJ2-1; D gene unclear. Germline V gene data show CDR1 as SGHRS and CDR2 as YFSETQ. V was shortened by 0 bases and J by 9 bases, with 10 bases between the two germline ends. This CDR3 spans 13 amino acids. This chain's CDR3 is CASSLGAVVEQFF. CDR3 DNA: TGCGCCAGCAGCTTGGGGGCGGTAGTTGAGCAGTTCTTC.

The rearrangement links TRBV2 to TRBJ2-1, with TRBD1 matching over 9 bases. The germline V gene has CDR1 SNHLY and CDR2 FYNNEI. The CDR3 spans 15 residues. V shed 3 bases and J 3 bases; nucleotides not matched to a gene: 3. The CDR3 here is CASSEDRGLYNEQFF. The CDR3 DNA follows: TGTGCCAGCAGTGAGGACAGGGGACTCTACAATGAGCAGTTCTTC.

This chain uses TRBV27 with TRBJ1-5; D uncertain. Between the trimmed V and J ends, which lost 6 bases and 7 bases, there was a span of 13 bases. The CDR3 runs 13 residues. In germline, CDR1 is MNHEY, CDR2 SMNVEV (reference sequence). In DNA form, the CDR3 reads TGTGCCAGCAGCTCTACGGGCTCCCAGCCCCAGCATTTT. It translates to CASSSTGSQPQHF.

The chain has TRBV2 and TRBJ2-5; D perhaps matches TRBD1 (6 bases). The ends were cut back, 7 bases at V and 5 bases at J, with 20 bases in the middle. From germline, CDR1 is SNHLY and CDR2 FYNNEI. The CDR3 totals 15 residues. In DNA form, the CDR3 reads TGTGCCAGCACATCTGAGGCCCAGGGGCGGGAGACCCAGTACTTC. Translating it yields CASTSEAQGRETQYF.

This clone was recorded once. The CDR3, as DNA: TGTGCCAGCAGCTTGGGTACTAGTGAGACCGGGGAGCTGTTTTTT. Translation gives CASSLGTSETGELFF. The chain has TRBV5-8 and TRBJ2-2, with D possibly TRBD2 on 5 matching bases. Germline V gives CDR1 SGHTS, CDR2 YDEGEE. The V and J ends lost 0 bases and 5 bases respectively, with 11 bases between them. The CDR3 sequence is 15 residues long. Using reference TRBV5-8 and TRBJ2-2 for the parts outside the CDR3, the full variable domain is EAGVTQSPTHLIKTRGQQATLRCSPISGHTSVYWYQQALGLGLQFLLWYDEGEERNRGNFPPRFSGRQFPNYSSELNVNALELEDSALYLCASSLGTSETGELFFGEGSRLTVL.

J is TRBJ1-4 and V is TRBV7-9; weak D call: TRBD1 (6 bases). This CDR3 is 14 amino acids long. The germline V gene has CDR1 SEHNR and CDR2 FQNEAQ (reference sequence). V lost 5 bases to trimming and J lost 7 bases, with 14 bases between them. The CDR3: CASSPSRTVEKLFF. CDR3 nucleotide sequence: TGTGCCAGCAGCCCCTCCCGGACAGTTGAAAAACTGTTTTTT. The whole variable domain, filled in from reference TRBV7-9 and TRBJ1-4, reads DTGVSQNPRHKITKRGQNVTFRCDPISEHNRLYWYRQTLGQGPEFLTYFQNEAQLEKSRLLSDRFSAERPKGSFSTLEIQRTEQGDSAMYLCASSPSRTVEKLFFGSGTQLSVL.

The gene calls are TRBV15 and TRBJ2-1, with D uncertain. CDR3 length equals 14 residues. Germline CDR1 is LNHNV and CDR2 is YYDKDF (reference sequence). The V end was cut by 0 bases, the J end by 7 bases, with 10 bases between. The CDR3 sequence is CATSRDGQVNEQFF. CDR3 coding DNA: TGTGCCACCAGCAGAGATGGGCAGGTAAATGAGCAGTTCTTC.

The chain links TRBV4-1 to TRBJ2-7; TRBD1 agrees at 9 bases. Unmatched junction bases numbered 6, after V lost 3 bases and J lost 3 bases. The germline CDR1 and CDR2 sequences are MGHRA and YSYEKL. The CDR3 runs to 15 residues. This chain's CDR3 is CASSQNPGQGYEQYF. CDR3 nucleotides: TGCGCCAGCAGCCAGAACCCGGGACAGGGCTACGAGCAGTACTTC.

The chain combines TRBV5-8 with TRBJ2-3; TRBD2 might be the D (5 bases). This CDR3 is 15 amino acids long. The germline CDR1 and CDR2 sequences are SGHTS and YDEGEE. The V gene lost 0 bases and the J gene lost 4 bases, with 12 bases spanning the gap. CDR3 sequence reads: CASSLEGGRADTQYF. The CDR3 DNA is TGTGCCAGCAGCTTGGAAGGAGGAAGGGCAGATACGCAGTATTTT. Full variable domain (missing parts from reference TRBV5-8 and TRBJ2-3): EAGVTQSPTHLIKTRGQQATLRCSPISGHTSVYWYQQALGLGLQFLLWYDEGEERNRGNFPPRFSGRQFPNYSSELNVNALELEDSALYLCASSLEGGRADTQYFGPGTRLTVL.

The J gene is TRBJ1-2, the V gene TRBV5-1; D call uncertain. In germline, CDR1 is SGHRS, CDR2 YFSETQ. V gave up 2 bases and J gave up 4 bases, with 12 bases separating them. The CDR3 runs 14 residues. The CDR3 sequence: CASSLDVPRYGYTF. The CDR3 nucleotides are TGCGCCAGCAGCTTAGACGTCCCCCGCTATGGCTACACCTTC.

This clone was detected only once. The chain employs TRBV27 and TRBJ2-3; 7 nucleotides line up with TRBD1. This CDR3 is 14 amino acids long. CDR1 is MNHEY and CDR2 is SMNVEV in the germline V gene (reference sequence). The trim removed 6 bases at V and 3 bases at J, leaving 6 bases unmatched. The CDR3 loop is CASSSTGMTDTQYF. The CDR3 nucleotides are TGTGCCAGCAGCTCGACAGGGATGACAGATACGCAGTATTTT.

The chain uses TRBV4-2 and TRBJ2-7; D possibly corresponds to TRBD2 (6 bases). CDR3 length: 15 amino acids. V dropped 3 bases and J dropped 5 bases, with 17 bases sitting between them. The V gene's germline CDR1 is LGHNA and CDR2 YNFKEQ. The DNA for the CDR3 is TGTGCCAGCAGCCAGGGACTCCTACGGGGCGACGAGCAGTACTTC. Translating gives CASSQGLLRGDEQYF.

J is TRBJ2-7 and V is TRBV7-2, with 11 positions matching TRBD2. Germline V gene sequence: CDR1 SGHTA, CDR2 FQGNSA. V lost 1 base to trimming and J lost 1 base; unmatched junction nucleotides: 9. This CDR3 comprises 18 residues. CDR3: CASSLGLAGHSKSYEQYF. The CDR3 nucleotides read TGTGCCAGCAGCTTAGGACTAGCGGGGCATTCAAAGTCCTACGAGCAGTACTTC. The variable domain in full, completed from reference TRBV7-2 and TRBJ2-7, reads GAGVSQSPSNKVTEKGKDVELRCDPISGHTALYWYRQSLGQGLEFLIYFQGNSAPDKSGLPSDRFSAERTGGSVSTLTIQRTQQEDSAVYLCASSLGLAGHSKSYEQYFGPGTRLTVT.

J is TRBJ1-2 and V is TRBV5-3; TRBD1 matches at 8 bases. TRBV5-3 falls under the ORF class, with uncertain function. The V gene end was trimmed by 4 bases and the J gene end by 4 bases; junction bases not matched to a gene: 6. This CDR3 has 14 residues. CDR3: CARSLDRAIYGYTF. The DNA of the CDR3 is TGTGCCAGAAGCCTGGACAGGGCCATCTATGGCTACACCTTC.